Listed below are T cell receptor beta chains from one sample, sequenced in a study of OX40 agonist ivuxolimab in advanced cancers. Clones were read by immunoSEQ multiplex PCR, and TCRdb kept only the in-frame ones, dropping some. Of some 78,000 clones listed, 88% are singletons. Sequences were derived from CD4+ or CD8+ T cells sorted from blood, sampled in a trial of the OX40 agonist ivuxolimab. The receptors here all came from an adult with an advanced solid tumor such as melanoma, head and neck, liver or kidney cancer. Both conserved end residues are part of each CDR3. Fields, in order: V gene, J gene, D gene, clone size, CDR3 DNA, CDR3 protein. D genes are given only for firm matches. Where a row states a size, it is once, few, many or the class of an expanded clone; other rows omit it.

TRBV27,TRBJ1-5,-,-,TGTGCCAGCAGTCCTAGTCAAGGTGTACTCCCCAATCAGCCCCAGCATTTT,CASSPSQGVLPNQPQHF
TRBV2,TRBJ2-3,-,once,TGTGCCAGCAGGAGCCAGGGGAGGTCAGATACGCAGTATTTT,CASRSQGRSDTQYF
TRBV5-4,TRBJ2-5,TRBD1,-,TGTGCCAGCAGCTACAAGACAGGGCCAGAGACCCAGTACTTC,CASSYKTGPETQYF
TRBV7-3,TRBJ2-1,-,-,TGTGCCACCGCACGGGCGGCCGGGATGAATGAGCAGTTCTTC,CATARAAGMNEQFF
TRBV5-1,TRBJ2-7,TRBD1,-,TGCGCCAGCAGCATAGGACAGGTTTTGGGCGAGCAGTACTTC,CASSIGQVLGEQYF
TRBV7-9,TRBJ2-3,TRBD1,-,TGTGCCAGCAGCCGGCCAGGGGGCCGGTCGGATACGCAGTATTTT,CASSRPGGRSDTQYF
TRBV19,TRBJ1-3,-,-,TGTGCCAGTAGCATTCTTGGGGCCTCTGGAAACACCATATATTTT,CASSILGASGNTIYF
TRBV6-1,TRBJ2-7,-,few,TGTGCCAGCAGTGACCGAAACCGGGACGCTAAGTACGAGCAGTACTTC,CASSDRNRDAKYEQYF
TRBV15,TRBJ2-6,TRBD2,-,TGTGCCACCGGGAGGGATCCTGGGGCCAACGTCCTGACTTTC,CATGRDPGANVLTF
TRBV11-2,TRBJ1-1,-,-,TGTGCCAGCAGCTTAGCGGGGGGGGACACTGAAGCTTTCTTT,CASSLAGGDTEAFF
TRBV10-3,TRBJ1-1,-,-,TGTGCCATCAGTGAGTCGAACAGGAACACTGAAGCTTTCTTT,CAISESNRNTEAFF
TRBV18,TRBJ2-3,-,-,TGTGCCAGCTCACCACCGAACGATCCAGATACGCAGTATTTT,CASSPPNDPDTQYF
TRBV5-1,TRBJ2-3,-,-,TGCGCCAGCAGCTCTGTAGGGGGGGATACGCAGTATTTT,CASSSVGGDTQYF
TRBV27,TRBJ2-3,-,-,TGTGCCAGCAGTTTGTTCGATACGCAGTATTTT,CASSLFDTQYF
TRBV2,TRBJ1-6,TRBD1,-,TGTGCCACCGGACAGGGGAACCATAATTCACCCCTCCACTTT,CATGQGNHNSPLHF
TRBV19,TRBJ2-5,-,-,TGTGCCAGTGCAGGGTTCAGCCAAGAGACCCAGTACTTC,CASAGFSQETQYF
TRBV18,TRBJ1-1,-,-,TGTGCCAGCTCACCCCAGAACCCGAACACTGAAGCTTTCTTT,CASSPQNPNTEAFF
TRBV11-1,TRBJ2-5,TRBD1,once,TGTGCCAGCAGACCAGACAGGGGGCGAGAGACCCAGTACTTC,CASRPDRGRETQYF
TRBV6-6,TRBJ1-5,-,-,TGTGCCAGCAGTTTCGCAGGGACGGATCAGCCCCAGCATTTT,CASSFAGTDQPQHF
TRBV7-2,TRBJ2-3,-,-,TGTGCCAGCAGCCCACAGCAGGGGACAGATACGCAGTATTTT,CASSPQQGTDTQYF
TRBV6-5,TRBJ1-1,-,-,TGTGCCAGCAGGGCGAACCCAGGGATTGCGATTCGAGCTTTCTTT,CASRANPGIAIRAFF
TRBV27,TRBJ2-5,-,-,TGTGCCAGCAGTGCGTCGACAGGGGAGGGCGAGACCCAGTACTTC,CASSASTGEGETQYF
TRBV7-2,TRBJ2-5,TRBD1,-,TGTGCCAGCAGCTTATACGGGACAGGCCAAGAGACCCAGTACTTC,CASSLYGTGQETQYF
TRBV14,TRBJ1-4,-,once,TGTGCCAGCAGCCAAGTTTGGGGCGAAAAACTGTTTTTT,CASSQVWGEKLFF
TRBV5-1,TRBJ2-2,-,-,TGCGCCAGCAGCACGTCGAACACCGGGGAGCTGTTTTTT,CASSTSNTGELFF
TRBV25-1,TRBJ2-3,-,-,TGTGCCAGCAGTGAAGTGGAGACAGATACGCAGTATTTT,CASSEVETDTQYF
TRBV14,TRBJ2-1,-,-,TGTGCCAGCAGCCAAAATAGGAGGGGGCCGGTGGGCGAGCAGTTCTTC,CASSQNRRGPVGEQFF
TRBV7-9,TRBJ1-6,TRBD1,-,TGTGCCAGCAGCCTTGGGACAGGGAGCTCCTATAATTCACCCCTCCACTTT,CASSLGTGSSYNSPLHF
TRBV11-2,TRBJ2-3,-,-,TGTGCAAGCGGGCCAGGCGGGGCAGATACGCAGTATTTT,CASGPGGADTQYF
TRBV2,TRBJ1-1,-,few,TGTGCCAGCAGGCCACCCTCGGGGGGGCACACTGAAGCTTTCTTT,CASRPPSGGHTEAFF
TRBV19,TRBJ1-5,-,-,TGTGCCAGTAGTATAGATCGAGTAGGGCCCCAGCATTTT,CASSIDRVGPQHF
TRBV7-8,TRBJ2-3,-,-,TGTGCCAGCAGCTTACTTGTCACAGATACGCAGTATTTT,CASSLLVTDTQYF